The 10 T cell receptor beta chains presented below share a single source sample, sequenced in a study of blood T cell repertoires in COVID-19. Repertoires were generated with immunoSEQ multiplex PCR, while TCRdb's copy carries only in-frame clones and drops some. The sample contains fewer than 200,000 clones, 65% to 80% of which appear only once. The sequenced sample consisted of peripheral blood. The receptors originated from a man aged 55 to 69 with acute or convalescent COVID-19.

The rearrangement links TRBV11-2 to TRBJ2-5; a possible D gene is TRBD1 (6 bases). V was clipped by 3 bases and J by 3 bases, with 8 bases between them. Germline CDR1 and CDR2: SGHAT and FQNNGV. The length of the CDR3 is 13 residues. The CDR3 region has the DNA TGTGCCAGCAGCTTTAACAGGGAAGAGACCCAGTACTTC. This translates into CASSFNREETQYF. The entire variable domain, with the rest obtained from reference TRBV11-2 and TRBJ2-5, is as follows: EAGVAQSPRYKIIEKRQSVAFWCNPISGHATLYWYQQILGQGPKLLIQFQNNGVVDDSQLPKDRFSAERLKGVDSTLKIQPAKLEDSAVYLCASSFNREETQYFGPGTRLLVL.

The genes are TRBV10-2 and TRBJ2-7; unclear D gene. Deletions cut 4 bases from V and 3 bases from J, with 10 bases between. Per germline, CDR1 WSHSY and CDR2 SAAADI. This CDR3 region has 13 residues. The CDR3, as DNA: TGCGCCAGCAGTGCGCCTCCCGGCTACGAGCAGTACTTC. Encoded protein: CASSAPPGYEQYF.

The rearrangement uses TRBV5-4 and TRBJ1-2; the D is unclear. The CDR3 contains 13 residues. The V gene lost 3 bases and the J gene lost 2 bases, with 8 bases spanning the gap. The germline gives CDR1 SGHNT, CDR2 YYREEE (reference sequence). CDR3 in amino acids: CASSSSQNYGYTF. CDR3 DNA sequence: TGTGCCAGCAGCTCGTCACAAAACTATGGCTACACCTTC.

This chain joins TRBV7-8 and TRBJ1-5; 8 nucleotides agree with TRBD1. The CDR3 spans 16 residues. In germline, CDR1 is SGHVS, CDR2 FQNEAQ. V shed 5 bases and J 0 bases; nucleotides not matched to a gene: 6. The CDR3 region has the DNA TGTGCCAGCAGCCCGCGGACAGGGAATAGCAATCAGCCCCAGCATTTT. It encodes CASSPRTGNSNQPQHF.

V gene TRBV5-1 combines with J gene TRBJ1-6, with no clear D. Germline loops: CDR1 SGHRS, CDR2 YFSETQ. The length of the CDR3 is 16 residues. The V end lost 0 bases, the J end lost 0 bases, and 7 bases lay between the germline ends. The CDR3 DNA follows: TGCGCCAGCAGCTTGGAATCGAGCTCCTATAATTCACCCCTCCACTTT. This gives the protein CASSLESSSYNSPLHF.

The chain combines TRBV9 with TRBJ2-3; a weak D match, TRBD2 (7 bases). The CDR3 is 15 residues long. CDR1 and CDR2 from the germline V gene are SGDLS and YYNGEE. The V end lost 0 bases, the J end lost 4 bases, and 12 bases lay between the germline ends. CDR3 nucleotide sequence: TGTGCCAGCAGCGTAGAGGGGGGGAACCCAGATACGCAGTATTTT. The encoded protein is CASSVEGGNPDTQYF.

Remarks on this clone: One end of the junction varies from germline; a read error may be responsible. The rearrangement uses TRBV2 and TRBJ2-5; possible D gene TRBD1, 6 bases. The CDR3 length is 14 residues. CDR1 SNHLY and CDR2 FYNNEI come from the germline V gene. This CDR3 reads CASNGGTRVEAQYF. CDR3 DNA sequence: TGTGCCAGCAATGGGGGCACGAGAGTAGAGGCCCAGTACTTC.

This sequence joins TRBV7-2 and TRBJ1-6; 7 bases fit TRBD1. This CDR3 contains 15 residues. Looked up from germline, CDR1 is SGHTA and CDR2 is FQGNSA. V was pared by 6 bases and J by 6 bases, with 8 bases of the junction left unmatched. The CDR3 region is CASRPDRVSNSPLHF. The CDR3 DNA sequence: TGTGCCAGCAGGCCCGACAGGGTATCTAATTCACCCCTCCACTTT.

As for this clone: Other DNA sequences in this sample translate to the same CDR3. The rearrangement joins TRBV5-1 to TRBJ2-7; D is perhaps TRBD1 (7 bases). CDR1 is SGHRS, CDR2 YFSETQ, per germline. The CDR3 loop spans 14 amino acids. The ends were cut back, 0 bases at V and 4 bases at J, with 11 bases in the middle. The CDR3 sequence is CASSLGQGGYEQYF. DNA for the CDR3: TGCGCCAGCAGCTTGGGCCAGGGGGGTTACGAGCAGTACTTC.

V and J are TRBV27 and TRBJ2-1; D is possibly TRBD1 (6 bases). Trimming cost V 7 bases and J 8 bases, with 15 bases left between them. Germline values: CDR1 MNHEY, CDR2 SMNVEV (reference sequence). The CDR3 contains 13 residues. The CDR3 coding sequence is TGTGCCAGCACAGGGGCGTTTGAGGATGAGCAGTTCTTC. Its protein product is CASTGAFEDEQFF.